Listed here are 14 T cell receptor beta chains from one sample, sequenced in a study of blood T cell repertoires in COVID-19 (TCRdb year 2020). Preparation of the library involved the immunoSEQ multiplex PCR assay. TCRdb holds this immuneACCESS table with in-frame rearrangements only. Some clones are missing; in checked studies, unresolved V genes explain under half, and the rest has no known cause. The sample includes 150,000 to 200,000 clones, with about 83% observed a single time. Together, the top ten hold over 3.5% of the sample. Sequencing input: peripheral blood. All receptors come from a man younger than 30 with active or convalescent COVID-19.

V is TRBV27 and J is TRBJ2-3, with 10 bases lining up with TRBD2. The CDR3 has 17 residues. The germline V gene has CDR1 MNHEY and CDR2 SMNVEV (reference sequence). Trimming took 3 bases from V and 4 from J; bases not matched to a gene: 10. CDR3 nucleotides: TGTGCCAGCAGTTTGGGGGCTAGCGGGAGCGGCGCAGATACGCAGTATTTT. Protein sequence: CASSLGASGSGADTQYF.

The rearrangement uses TRBV7-9 and TRBJ1-4; D gene uncertain. Trimming pared 0 bases from V and 5 bases from J, leaving 10 bases between. This CDR3 is 15 amino acids long. CDR1 SEHNR and CDR2 FQNEAQ come from the germline V gene (reference sequence). In DNA form, the CDR3 reads TGTGCCAGCAGCTTAGCGGTACGGGGAAATGAAAAACTGTTTTTT. It codes for CASSLAVRGNEKLFF. Full variable domain (remainder filled in from reference TRBV7-9 and TRBJ1-4): DTGVSQNPRHKITKRGQNVTFRCDPISEHNRLYWYRQTLGQGPEFLTYFQNEAQLEKSRLLSDRFSAERPKGSFSTLEIQRTEQGDSAMYLCASSLAVRGNEKLFFGSGTQLSVL.

The CDR3 is CASSPDRTNYGYTF. The CDR3 DNA follows: TGTGCCAGCTCACCCGACAGGACTAACTATGGCTACACCTTC. The chain recombines TRBV18 with TRBJ1-2, with D possibly TRBD1 on 6 matching bases. Germline V CDR1 and CDR2: KGHSH, LQKENI. V gave up 3 bases and J gave up 0 bases, with 8 bases separating them. The CDR3 length is 14 residues.

The V call is TRBV2, the J call TRBJ1-5; 10 bases fit TRBD1. This CDR3 region has 15 residues. V was pared by 8 bases and J by 7 bases, with 11 bases of the junction left unmatched. CDR1 and CDR2 from the germline V gene are SNHLY and FYNNEI. CDR3 bases: TGTGCCAGCGAAGGTGGCGGGACAGGGGTCCAGCCCCAGCATTTT. This gives the protein CASEGGGTGVQPQHF.

The chain couples TRBV9 to TRBJ2-5; 7 bases are shared with TRBD1. Germline V gene lookup returns CDR1 SGDLS and CDR2 YYNGEE. This CDR3 has 16 amino acids. V shed 0 bases and J 3 bases; nucleotides not matched to a gene: 8. CDR3 region: CASSVAMGQFEETQYF. The CDR3 DNA reads TGTGCCAGCAGCGTAGCCATGGGACAGTTTGAAGAGACCCAGTACTTC. The complete variable domain, with remaining parts taken from reference TRBV9 and TRBJ2-5, reads DSGVTQTPKHLITATGQRVTLRCSPRSGDLSVYWYQQSLDQGLQFLIQYYNGEERAKGNILERFSAQQFPDLHSELNLSSLELGDSALYFCASSVAMGQFEETQYFGPGTRLLVL.

The rearrangement joins TRBV10-3 to TRBJ2-3, with 10 bases fitting TRBD2. CDR1 ENHRY and CDR2 SYGVKD come from the germline V gene. Trimming at V came to 5 bases and at J to 1 base, leaving 6 bases not matched to a gene. The CDR3 is 16 amino acids. The CDR3, as DNA: TGTGCCATCAGTAGGGGGACTAGCGACGGCACAGATACGCAGTATTTT. Amino acids: CAISRGTSDGTDTQYF.

The gene calls are TRBV18 and TRBJ1-1; D not certain. Germline CDR1 and CDR2: KGHSH and LQKENI. The V end lost 4 bases, the J end lost 0 bases, and 12 bases lay between the germline ends. The CDR3 extends over 15 amino acids. CDR3 in amino acids: CASSRLKTVNTEAFF. The CDR3, as DNA: TGTGCCAGCTCACGACTTAAGACGGTGAACACTGAAGCTTTCTTT.

This chain links TRBV4-3 with TRBJ1-2, with D possibly TRBD1 on 6 matching bases. The CDR3 consists of 15 residues. Germline loops: CDR1 LGHNA, CDR2 YSLEER. The V end lost 6 bases, the J end lost 4 bases, and 18 bases lay between the germline ends. CDR3 sequence reads: CASRPNTGMGYGYTF. The CDR3 coding sequence is TGCGCCAGCAGACCAAACACAGGGATGGGCTATGGCTACACCTTC.

The CDR3 protein is CASSIKSPDRGRHEQYF. CDR3 nucleotides: TGTGCCAGTAGTATCAAGTCTCCGGACAGGGGGCGCCACGAGCAGTACTTC. The chain recombines TRBV19 with TRBJ2-7, with 11 bases lining up with TRBD1. The length of the CDR3 is 17 residues. With 3 bases clipped from V and 5 bases from J, the junction kept 12 bases outside the gene matches. Germline CDR1 is LNHDA and CDR2 is SQIVND (reference sequence).

The chain employs TRBV6-6 and TRBJ2-2; 13 bases map to TRBD2. V lost 8 bases, J lost 7 bases, and 1 base stayed unmatched. In germline, CDR1 is MNHNY, CDR2 SVGAGI (reference sequence). The CDR3 has 13 residues. The CDR3 region has the DNA TGTGCCAGCGGACTAGCGGGAGACGGGGAGCTGTTTTTT. It codes for CASGLAGDGELFF.

The chain links TRBV30 to TRBJ2-1, with 9 bases matching TRBD2. Germline lookup yields CDR1 GTSNPN and CDR2 SVGIG (reference sequence). The trim removed 2 bases at V and 9 bases at J, leaving 14 bases unmatched. The CDR3 consists of 16 residues. CDR3 loop: CAWSSAPPGRGGEQFF. In DNA form, the CDR3 reads TGTGCCTGGAGTTCGGCCCCCCCGGGGCGGGGGGGTGAGCAGTTCTTC.

The V and J genes are TRBV11-2 and TRBJ2-3; D ambiguous. This CDR3 region has 14 residues. Trimming pared 3 bases from V and 0 bases from J, leaving 7 bases between. Germline CDR1 reads SGHAT; CDR2 reads FQNNGV. CDR3 sequence (DNA): TGTGCCAGCAGCTTCTCCGGTAGCACAGATACGCAGTATTTT. It encodes CASSFSGSTDTQYF.

The chain links TRBV24-1 to TRBJ2-1; 8 bases agree with TRBD1. The ends lost 7 bases at V and 5 bases at J; junction bases unmatched: 9. CDR3 size: 15 residues. The germline gives CDR1 KGHDR, CDR2 SFDVKD. DNA of the CDR3: TGTGCCACCAGCCCGGACAGGGAAAGGGACAATGAGCAGTTCTTC. This gives the protein CATSPDRERDNEQFF.

The chain links TRBV3-1 (or the pseudogene TRBV3-2) to TRBJ1-1; D unresolved. Trimming removed 1 base at V and 5 bases at J, with 14 bases between. Germline V gene data show CDR1 as LGHDT and CDR2 as YNNKEL (reference sequence). The CDR3 spans 15 residues. CDR3 sequence reads: CASSQVSGFVTEAFF. CDR3 DNA: TGTGCCAGCAGCCAAGTTTCGGGGTTTGTGACTGAAGCTTTCTTT.